This record concerns one TCR beta chain sequence. Its antigen remains unidentified. The CDR3 length is 13 residues. V was clipped by 7 bases and J by 1 base, with 7 bases between them. Germline V gene data show CDR1 as MNHNY and CDR2 as SVGAGI (reference sequence). Unexposed donor CD4+ T cells date from about 2011-2018, before the COVID-19 pandemic. Isolation of CD4+ T cells took place after about 10 days in culture. Cells permitting, SARS-CoV-2 S/N and four cold-coronavirus spikes were tested on unexposed-donor CD4+ T cells. Cultures held under 2.5 million PBMCs per well with 8.5 to 10 IU/ml IL-2. This entry comes from a study of CD4 T cells in relation to SARS-CoV-2 and coronaviruses. Study-level background: After roughly 9 days of antigen culture, PBMC TCR beta CDR3s were sequenced. General study results and limits: Pre-pandemic and post-infection samples never came from the same donor.

The method was immunoSEQ multiplex PCR; TCRdb's version includes in-frame clones alone and lacks a portion of them. Of over 25,000 clones in the sample, 75% were seen once. The clonotype was recovered from a human donor in good health. The chain links TRBV6-6 to TRBJ2-2; D uncertain. Sequencing input: CD4+ T cells from PBMCs, cultured in vitro. In DNA, the CDR3 is TGTGCCAGCACTCTTAGGAACACCGGGGAGCTGTTTTTT. Translated: CASTLRNTGELFF.